A single sample is the source of the 9 T cell receptor beta chains below, sequenced in a study of graft-versus-host responses after intestinal transplantation. Their cognate antigens are unknown. Some clones are missing from TCRdb's copy, which holds only in-frame ones; the method was immunoSEQ multiplex PCR. The sample shows around 67,000 clones, around 91% of them seen only once. Here the sequenced sample was unstimulated CD8+ T cells sorted from spleen or lymph node cells, taken before transplant. The receptors stem from a human donor who was the organ donor for an intestinal transplant.

This chain connects TRBV7-2 to TRBJ2-3; D possibly corresponds to TRBD2 (6 bases). The V end was cut by 4 bases, the J end by 8 bases, with 19 bases between. The CDR3 length is 15 residues. Germline loops: CDR1 SGHTA, CDR2 FQGNSA. The CDR3 DNA sequence: TGTGCCAGCAGCTCACCGGGAGAAAACTTGGGTACGCAGTATTTT. This sequence encodes CASSSPGENLGTQYF.

This clone occurred once. The V call is TRBV21-1, the J call TRBJ1-6; the table's D call TRBD1 went unverified against the DNA. TRBV21-1 is a documented pseudogene. The CDR3 is 16 residues long. The CDR3 loop is CASSKNRDRGNSPLHF. The CDR3, as DNA: TGTGCCAGCAGCAAAAATCGGGACAGGGGAAATTCACCCCTCCACTTT.

This rearrangement joins TRBV11-2 to TRBJ2-3; 7 positions agree with TRBD2. Germline values: CDR1 SGHAT, CDR2 FQNNGV. The junction had 14 bases not matched to a gene; V was cut back by 4 bases and J by 4 bases. The CDR3 consists of 17 residues. This CDR3 reads CASSSPRGRGVPDTQYF. The CDR3 DNA sequence: TGTGCCAGCAGCTCCCCTCGGGGACGGGGGGTTCCAGATACGCAGTATTTT.

Details on this clone: An end of the junction differs from the germline gene, which may be a read error. CDR3: CASSLLGQGDETQYF. CDR3 in DNA: TGTGCTAGCAGCTTGCTGGGACAGGGGGATGAGACCCAGTACTTC. This sequence joins TRBV7-7 and TRBJ2-5; 11 nucleotides line up with TRBD1. Germline CDR1 SSHAT, CDR2 FNYEAQ (reference sequence). The CDR3 loop spans 15 amino acids.

The chain carries TRBV5-1 and TRBJ1-2; TRBD1 matches 9 bases. With V trimmed by 2 bases and J by 6 bases, 17 bases remained unmatched. The CDR3 has 18 amino acids. The V gene's germline CDR1 is SGHRS and CDR2 YFSETQ. CDR3 nucleotide sequence: TGCGCCAGCAGCTTTGGTATTGGGTCGTACAGGGGGCGAAATGGCTACACCTTC. Translated, it gives CASSFGIGSYRGRNGYTF. The whole variable domain, remainder taken from reference TRBV5-1 and TRBJ1-2, is KAGVTQTPRYLIKTRGQQVTLSCSPISGHRSVSWYQQTPGQGLQFLFEYFSETQRNKGNFPGRFSGRQFSNSRSEMNVSTLELGDSALYLCASSFGIGSYRGRNGYTFGSGTRLTVV.

This rearrangement joins TRBV5-1 to TRBJ1-2; a possible D gene is TRBD1 (6 bases). Germline V CDR1 and CDR2: SGHRS, YFSETQ. The CDR3 is made up of 15 amino acids. The V and J ends lost 1 base and 4 bases respectively, with 14 bases between them. CDR3: CASSLWAGESYGYTF. The CDR3 DNA is TGCGCCAGCAGCTTGTGGGCAGGGGAAAGCTATGGCTACACCTTC.

The rearrangement uses TRBV6-5 and TRBJ2-5, with 8 bases identical to TRBD1. V shed 6 bases, J shed 5 bases, and the junction held 8 bases outside the gene matches. The CDR3 totals 14 residues. Per the germline V gene, CDR1 is MNHEY and CDR2 is SVGAGI. This chain's CDR3 is CASSGQGMRETQYF. CDR3 coding DNA: TGTGCCAGCAGCGGACAGGGTATGAGGGAGACCCAGTACTTC.

The chain couples TRBV4-2 to TRBJ2-1; D uncertain. Trimming took 2 bases from V and 8 from J, leaving 4 bases between them. In germline, CDR1 is LGHNA, CDR2 YNFKEQ. The CDR3 covers 11 residues. The CDR3, as DNA: TGTGCCAGCAGCCAAAGCTATGAGCAGTTCTTC. It specifies CASSQSYEQFF.

The rearrangement uses TRBV4-2 and TRBJ2-3; D is undetermined. With 1 base removed from V and 2 bases from J, the gap between germline ends came to 10 bases. From germline, CDR1 is LGHNA and CDR2 YNFKEQ. The CDR3 spans 15 residues. The CDR3 DNA follows: TGTGCCAGCAGCCAAGTTACGCGTCCCACAGATACGCAGTATTTT. Amino acids: CASSQVTRPTDTQYF.